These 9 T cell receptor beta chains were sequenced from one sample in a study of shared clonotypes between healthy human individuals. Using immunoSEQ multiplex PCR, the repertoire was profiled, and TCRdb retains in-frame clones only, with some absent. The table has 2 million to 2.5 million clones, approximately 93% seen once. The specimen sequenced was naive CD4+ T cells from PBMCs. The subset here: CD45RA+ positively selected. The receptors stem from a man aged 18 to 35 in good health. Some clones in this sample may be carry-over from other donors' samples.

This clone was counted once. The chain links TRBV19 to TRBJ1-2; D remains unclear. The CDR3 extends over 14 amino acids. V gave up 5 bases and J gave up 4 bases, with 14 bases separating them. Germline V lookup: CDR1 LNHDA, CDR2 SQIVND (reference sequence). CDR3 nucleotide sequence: TGTGCCAGTAGTCGTTCCACCATCCCCTATGGCTACACCTTC. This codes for CASSRSTIPYGYTF. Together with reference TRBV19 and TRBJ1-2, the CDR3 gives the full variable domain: DGGITQSPKYLFRKEGQNVTLSCEQNLNHDAMYWYRQDPGQGLRLIYYSQIVNDFQKGDIAEGYSVSREKKESFPLTVTSAQKNPTAFYLCASSRSTIPYGYTFGSGTRLTVV.

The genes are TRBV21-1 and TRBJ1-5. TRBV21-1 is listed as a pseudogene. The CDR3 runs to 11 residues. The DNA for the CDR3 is TGTGCCAGCAGCAAGGAACAGCCCCAGCATTTT. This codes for CASSKEQPQHF.

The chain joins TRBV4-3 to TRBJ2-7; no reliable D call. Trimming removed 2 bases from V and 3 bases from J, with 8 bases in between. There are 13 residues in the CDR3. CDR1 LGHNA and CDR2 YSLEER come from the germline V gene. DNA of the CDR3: TGCGCCAGCAGCCAATCTCCAAACTACGAGCAGTACTTC. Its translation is CASSQSPNYEQYF.

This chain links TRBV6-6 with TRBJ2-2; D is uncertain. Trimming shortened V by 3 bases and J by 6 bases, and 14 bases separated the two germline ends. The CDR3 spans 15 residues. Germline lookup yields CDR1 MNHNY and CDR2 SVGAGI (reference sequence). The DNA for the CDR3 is TGTGCCAGCAGTTATAAAGGCGCCCCCCCCGGGGAGCTGTTTTTT. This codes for CASSYKGAPPGELFF.

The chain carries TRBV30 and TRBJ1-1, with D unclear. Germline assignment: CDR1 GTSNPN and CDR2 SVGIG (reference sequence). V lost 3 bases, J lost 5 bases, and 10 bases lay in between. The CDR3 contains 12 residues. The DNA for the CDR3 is TGTGCCTGGAGGTCCCACGAAACTGAAGCTTTCTTT. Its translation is CAWRSHETEAFF.

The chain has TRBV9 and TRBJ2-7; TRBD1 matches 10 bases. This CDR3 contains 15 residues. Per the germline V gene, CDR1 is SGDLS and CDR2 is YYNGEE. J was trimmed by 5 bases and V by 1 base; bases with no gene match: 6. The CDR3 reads CASSVSGDRGHEQYF. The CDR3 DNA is TGTGCCAGCAGCGTATCGGGGGACAGGGGCCACGAGCAGTACTTC. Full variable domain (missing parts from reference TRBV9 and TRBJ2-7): DSGVTQTPKHLITATGQRVTLRCSPRSGDLSVYWYQQSLDQGLQFLIQYYNGEERAKGNILERFSAQQFPDLHSELNLSSLELGDSALYFCASSVSGDRGHEQYFGPGTRLTVT.

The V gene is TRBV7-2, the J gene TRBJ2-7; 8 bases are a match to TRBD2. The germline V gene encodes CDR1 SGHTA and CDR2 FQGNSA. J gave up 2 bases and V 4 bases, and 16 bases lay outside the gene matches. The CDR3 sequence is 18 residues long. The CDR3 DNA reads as TGTGCCAGCAGCTCCCGGACTAGCCTCTTTACCTCCACCTACGAGCAGTACTTC. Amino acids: CASSSRTSLFTSTYEQYF.

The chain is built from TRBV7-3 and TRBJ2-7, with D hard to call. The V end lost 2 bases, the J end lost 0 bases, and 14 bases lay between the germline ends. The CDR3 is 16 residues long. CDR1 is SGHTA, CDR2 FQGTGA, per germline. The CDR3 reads CASSLGESSGSYEQYF. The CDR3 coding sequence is TGTGCCAGCAGCTTAGGCGAGTCCTCTGGCTCCTACGAGCAGTACTTC.

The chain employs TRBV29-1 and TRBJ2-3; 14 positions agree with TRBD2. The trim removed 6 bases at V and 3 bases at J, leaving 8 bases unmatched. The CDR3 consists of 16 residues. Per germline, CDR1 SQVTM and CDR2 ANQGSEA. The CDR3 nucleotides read TGCAGCGTAAAACCCCGGACTAGCGGGAGGACAGATACGCAGTATTTT. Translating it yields CSVKPRTSGRTDTQYF.